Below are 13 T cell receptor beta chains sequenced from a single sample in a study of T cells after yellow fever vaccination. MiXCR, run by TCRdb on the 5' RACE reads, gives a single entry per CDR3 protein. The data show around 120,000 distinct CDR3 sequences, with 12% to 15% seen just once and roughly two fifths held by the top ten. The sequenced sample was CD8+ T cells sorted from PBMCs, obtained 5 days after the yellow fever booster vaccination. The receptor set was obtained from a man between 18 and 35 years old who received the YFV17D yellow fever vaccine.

Written as DNA, the CDR3 is TGTGCCTGGAGTGATGGGGGGATGAGCACCGGGGAGCTGTTTTTT. It codes for CAWSDGGMSTGELFF. The chain links TRBV30 to TRBJ2-2; TRBD2 is a possible D gene (6 bases). V was pared by 1 base and J by 4 bases, with 13 bases between. Germline-derived CDR1 and CDR2 are GTSNPN and SVGIG (reference sequence). CDR3 length: 15 amino acids. Filled out from reference TRBV30 and TRBJ2-2, the complete variable domain reads SQTIHQWPATLVQPVGSPLSLECTVEGTSNPNLYWYRQAAGRGLQLLFYSVGIGQISSEVPQNLSASRPQDRQFILSSKKLLLSDSGFYLCAWSDGGMSTGELFFGEGSRLTVL.

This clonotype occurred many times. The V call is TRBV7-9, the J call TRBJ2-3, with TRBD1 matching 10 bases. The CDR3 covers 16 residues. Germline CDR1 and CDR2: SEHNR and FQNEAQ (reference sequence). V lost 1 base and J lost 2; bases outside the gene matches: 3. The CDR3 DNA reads TGTGCCAGCAGCTTAGGCGGGACAGGGGCCACAGATACGCAGTATTTT. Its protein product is CASSLGGTGATDTQYF.

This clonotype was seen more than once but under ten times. CDR3 residues: CASSSDNEQFF. Written as DNA, the CDR3 is TGTGCCAGCAGTTCCGACAATGAGCAGTTCTTC. The chain links TRBV28 to TRBJ2-1; D call uncertain. Trimming left V 4 bases short and J 5 bases short, with 3 bases between. CDR3 length equals 11 residues. CDR1 is MDHEN, CDR2 SYDVKM, per germline. The whole variable domain, remainder taken from reference TRBV28 and TRBJ2-1, is DVKVTQSSRYLVKRTGEKVFLECVQDMDHENMFWYRQDPGLGLRLIYFSYDVKMKEKGDIPEGYSVSREKKERFSLILESASTNQTSMYLCASSSDNEQFFGPGTRLTVL.

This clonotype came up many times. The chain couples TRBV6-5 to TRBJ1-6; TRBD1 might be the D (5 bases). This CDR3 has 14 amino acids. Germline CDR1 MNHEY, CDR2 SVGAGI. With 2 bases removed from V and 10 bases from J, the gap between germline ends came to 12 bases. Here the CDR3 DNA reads TGTGCCAGCAGTTACCGGCGGGACCCCTCACCCCTCCACTTT. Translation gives CASSYRRDPSPLHF.

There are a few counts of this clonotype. CDR3 residues: CASSLGAKPQHF. DNA for the CDR3: TGTGCCAGCAGCTTAGGGGCAAAACCCCAGCATTTT. The chain links TRBV7-9 to TRBJ1-5; D not certain. Trimming pared 1 base from V and 10 bases from J, leaving 8 bases between. Germline V gives CDR1 SEHNR, CDR2 FQNEAQ (reference sequence). This CDR3 spans 12 amino acids.

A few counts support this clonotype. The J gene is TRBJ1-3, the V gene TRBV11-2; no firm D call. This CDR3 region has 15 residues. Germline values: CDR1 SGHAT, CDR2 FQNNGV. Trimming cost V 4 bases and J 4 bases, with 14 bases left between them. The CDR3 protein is CASSYPGRGGNTIYF. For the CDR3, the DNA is TGTGCCAGCAGCTACCCCGGCCGCGGCGGAAACACCATATATTTT.

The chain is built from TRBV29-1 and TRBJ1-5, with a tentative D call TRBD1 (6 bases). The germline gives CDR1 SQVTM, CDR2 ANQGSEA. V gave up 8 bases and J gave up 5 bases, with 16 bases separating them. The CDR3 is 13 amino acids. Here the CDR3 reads CSSQGGADQPQHF. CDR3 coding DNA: TGCAGCTCCCAAGGGGGGGCAGATCAGCCCCAGCATTTT.

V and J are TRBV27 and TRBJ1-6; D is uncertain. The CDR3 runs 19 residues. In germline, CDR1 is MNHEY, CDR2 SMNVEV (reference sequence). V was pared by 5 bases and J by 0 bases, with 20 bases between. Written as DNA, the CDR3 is TGTGCCAGCAGTGCCAAGTCCCCCTGGCTGAGCTCCTATAATTCACCCCTCCACTTT. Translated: CASSAKSPWLSSYNSPLHF.

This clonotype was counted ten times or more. The CDR3 DNA follows: TGTGCCACCAGCGTTGACAGGAGACCTCAAGAGACCCAGTACTTC. As protein: CATSVDRRPQETQYF. The J gene is TRBJ2-5, the V gene TRBV15, with a possible D match to TRBD1 (6 bases). The V and J ends lost 5 bases and 2 bases respectively, with 15 bases between them. CDR3 size: 15 residues. Germline-derived CDR1 and CDR2 are LNHNV and YYDKDF (reference sequence).

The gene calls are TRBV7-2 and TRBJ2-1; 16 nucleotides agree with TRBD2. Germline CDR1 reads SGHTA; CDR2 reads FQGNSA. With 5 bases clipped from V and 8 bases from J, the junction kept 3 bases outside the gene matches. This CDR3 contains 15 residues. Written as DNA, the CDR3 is TGTGCCAGCAGCGCGGGACTAGCGGGGGGGCATGAGCAGTTCTTC. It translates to CASSAGLAGGHEQFF.

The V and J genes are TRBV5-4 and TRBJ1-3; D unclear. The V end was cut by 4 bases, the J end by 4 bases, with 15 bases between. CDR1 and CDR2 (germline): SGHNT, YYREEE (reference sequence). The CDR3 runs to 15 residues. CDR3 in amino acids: CASSTRGLAGNTIYF. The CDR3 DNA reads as TGTGCCAGCAGCACGCGAGGGTTGGCAGGAAACACCATATATTTT.

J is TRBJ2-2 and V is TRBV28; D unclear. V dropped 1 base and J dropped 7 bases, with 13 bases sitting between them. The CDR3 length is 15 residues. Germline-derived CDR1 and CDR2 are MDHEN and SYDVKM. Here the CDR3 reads CASSLYRSIIGELFF. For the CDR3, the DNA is TGTGCCAGCAGTTTATATCGGTCCATTATCGGGGAGCTGTTTTTT.

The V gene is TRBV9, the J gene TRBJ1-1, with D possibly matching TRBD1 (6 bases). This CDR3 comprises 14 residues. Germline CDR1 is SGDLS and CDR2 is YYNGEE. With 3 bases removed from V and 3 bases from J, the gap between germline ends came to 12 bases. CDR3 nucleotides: TGTGCCAGCAGCGCCGAGGGGGGGCACACTGAAGCTTTCTTT. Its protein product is CASSAEGGHTEAFF.